The 11 T cell receptor beta chains below were found in one sample sequenced in a study of T cell repertoires in cytomegalovirus infection. Each CDR3 protein gets one entry after TCRdb re-called the reads with MiXCR. Of hundreds of thousands of distinct CDR3 sequences in the sample, 25% to 30% are singletons; the top ten hold roughly 20%. Antigens for these TCRs are unknown. The specimen comprised cultured PBMCs, sampled from culture after CMV antigen stimulation. The receptor set was obtained from a human donor in good health (CMV status not recorded). Some clones in this sample may be carry-over from other donors' samples.

This clonotype was observed a handful of times. This chain uses TRBV4-1 with TRBJ2-5, with D perhaps matching TRBD1 (5 bases). Trimming cost V 0 bases and J 2 bases, with 10 bases left between them. CDR1 MGHRA and CDR2 YSYEKL come from the germline V gene. The CDR3 contains 15 residues. CDR3 region: CASSQDDSGQETQYF. CDR3 DNA sequence: TGCGCCAGCAGCCAAGATGACTCAGGGCAAGAGACCCAGTACTTC.

The J gene is TRBJ2-3, the V gene TRBV6-5; possible D gene TRBD2, 6 bases. The V end lost 8 bases, the J end lost 5 bases, and 23 bases lay between the germline ends. The CDR3 totals 16 residues. The V gene's germline CDR1 is MNHEY and CDR2 SVGAGI. The CDR3 DNA follows: TGTGCCAGCTATAAATATTGGCTAGCGCCTCTAGATACGCAGTATTTT. It is translated as CASYKYWLAPLDTQYF.

V and J are TRBV7-4 and TRBJ1-3; D is ambiguous. Per germline, CDR1 SGHVT and CDR2 SQSDAQ. The V end was cut by 1 base, the J end by 6 bases, with 10 bases between. The CDR3 consists of 14 residues. This CDR3 reads CASSLGAPVNTIYF. As DNA, the CDR3 is TGTGCCAGCAGCTTAGGCGCCCCAGTAAACACCATATATTTT.

This clonotype was seen a handful of times. The gene calls are TRBV28 and TRBJ2-5; 7 bases fit TRBD1. CDR1 and CDR2 (germline): MDHEN, SYDVKM. This CDR3 is built from 14 residues. Trimming cost V 2 bases and J 2 bases; bases outside gene matches: 2. The CDR3 DNA reads as TGTGCCAGCAGTTTACTGGGACAGCAAGAGACCCAGTACTTC. Protein product: CASSLLGQQETQYF.

This clonotype was found many times. V gene TRBV7-9 combines with J gene TRBJ1-5; 7 bases are a match to TRBD1. This CDR3 spans 13 amino acids. V lost 4 bases to trimming and J lost 7 bases; unmatched junction nucleotides: 4. Germline lookup yields CDR1 SEHNR and CDR2 FQNEAQ (reference sequence). The CDR3 sequence: CASSSGGGQPQHF. The DNA of the CDR3 is TGTGCCAGCAGCTCAGGGGGGGGACAGCCCCAGCATTTT.

A few counts support this clonotype. The chain joins TRBV7-3 to TRBJ1-1; D might be TRBD1 (6 bases). The V gene lost 5 bases and the J gene lost 3 bases, with 16 bases spanning the gap. Germline CDR1 and CDR2: SGHTA and FQGTGA. This CDR3 spans 15 amino acids. CDR3: CASSPQTGGDTEAFF. CDR3 nucleotide sequence: TGTGCCAGCAGCCCACAGACAGGAGGAGACACTGAAGCTTTCTTT.

On this clonotype: One end of the junction does not line up with germline, which may come from a read error. The chain recombines TRBV27 with TRBJ1-2; 10 bases match TRBD1. There are 14 residues in the CDR3. CDR1 is MNHEY, CDR2 SMNVEV, per germline (reference sequence). The CDR3 DNA sequence: TGTGCCAACAGTCCGAGAGGGACAGGGGATGGCTACACCTTC. This encodes CANSPRGTGDGYTF.

V usage is TRBV27 and J usage is TRBJ2-3; 9 positions match TRBD2. The ends lost 3 bases at V and 6 bases at J; junction bases unmatched: 16. Germline loops: CDR1 MNHEY, CDR2 SMNVEV (reference sequence). The CDR3 has 18 residues. The CDR3 reads CASSLVAGSSGVQDTQYF. The CDR3 nucleotides read TGTGCCAGCAGTTTGGTCGCGGGGTCTAGCGGGGTTCAGGATACGCAGTATTTT.

The V call is TRBV6-1, the J call TRBJ1-5, with 8 bases matching TRBD1. Germline V lookup: CDR1 MNHNS, CDR2 SASEGT. CDR3 length: 15 residues. Germline trimming cut 2 bases from V and 7 bases from J; bases unmatched to any gene: 7. Here the CDR3 DNA reads TGTGCCAGCAGTGAAAGAAGGGGGACAGGACAGCCCCAGCATTTT. This codes for CASSERRGTGQPQHF.

Only a few counts were recorded for this clonotype. The rearrangement links TRBV27 to TRBJ2-3, with 8 bases identical to TRBD2. CDR1 and CDR2 from the germline V gene are MNHEY and SMNVEV (reference sequence). The trim removed 5 bases at V and 4 bases at J, leaving 14 bases unmatched. The CDR3 length is 17 residues. CDR3 sequence reads: CASSPSLAGLHPDTQYF. The DNA of the CDR3 is TGTGCCAGCAGTCCCTCGCTAGCGGGCCTTCACCCAGATACGCAGTATTTT.

The rearrangement links TRBV19 to TRBJ1-5; 7 nucleotides align to TRBD1. CDR1 is LNHDA and CDR2 is SQIVND in the germline V gene (reference sequence). The trim removed 7 bases at V and 0 bases at J, leaving 6 bases unmatched. CDR3 length: 15 amino acids. CDR3 in amino acids: CASNLRDSSNQPQHF. The CDR3 DNA is TGTGCCAGTAACCTGAGGGACAGTAGCAATCAGCCCCAGCATTTT.